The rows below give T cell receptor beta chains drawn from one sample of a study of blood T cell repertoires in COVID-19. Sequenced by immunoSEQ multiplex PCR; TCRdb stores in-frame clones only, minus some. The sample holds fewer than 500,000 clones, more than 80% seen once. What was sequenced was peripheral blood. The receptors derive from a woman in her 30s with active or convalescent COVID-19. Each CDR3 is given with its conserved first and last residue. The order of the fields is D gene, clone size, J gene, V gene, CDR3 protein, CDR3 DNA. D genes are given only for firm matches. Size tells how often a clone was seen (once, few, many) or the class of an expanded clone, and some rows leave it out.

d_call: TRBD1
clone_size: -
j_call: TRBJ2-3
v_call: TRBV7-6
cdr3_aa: CASSRTGDTQYF
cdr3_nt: TGTGCCAGCAGCCGGACAGGAGATACGCAGTATTTT

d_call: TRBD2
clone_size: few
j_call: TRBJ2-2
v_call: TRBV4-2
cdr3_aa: CASSQDGAGGTGELFF
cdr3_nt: TGTGCCAGCAGCCAAGACGGAGCGGGGGGAACCGGGGAGCTGTTTTTT

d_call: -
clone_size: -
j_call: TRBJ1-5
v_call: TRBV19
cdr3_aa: CASRRESGQPQHF
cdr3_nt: TGTGCCAGTCGAAGAGAGTCAGGTCAGCCCCAGCATTTT

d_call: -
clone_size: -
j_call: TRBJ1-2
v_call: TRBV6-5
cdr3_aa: CASSYGGGGYTF
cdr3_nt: TGTGCCAGCAGTTACGGTGGCGGAGGCTACACCTTC

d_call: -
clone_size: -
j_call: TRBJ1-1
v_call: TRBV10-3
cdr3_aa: CAISQGLNTEAFF
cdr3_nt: TGTGCCATCAGCCAGGGGTTGAACACTGAAGCTTTCTTT

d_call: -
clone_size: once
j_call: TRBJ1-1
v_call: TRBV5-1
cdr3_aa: CASSLQTGMNTEAFF
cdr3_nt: TGCGCCAGCAGCCTCCAGACAGGCATGAACACTGAAGCTTTCTTT

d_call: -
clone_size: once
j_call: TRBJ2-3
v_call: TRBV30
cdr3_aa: CAWSVKALDWAADTQYF
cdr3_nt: TGTGCCTGGAGTGTAAAAGCTTTGGACTGGGCTGCAGATACGCAGTATTTT

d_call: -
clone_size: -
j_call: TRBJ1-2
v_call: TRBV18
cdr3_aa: CASSPYSLDTGDYNYGYTF
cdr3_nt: TGTGCCAGCTCACCATACAGCCTTGACACGGGGGATTATAACTATGGCTACACCTTC

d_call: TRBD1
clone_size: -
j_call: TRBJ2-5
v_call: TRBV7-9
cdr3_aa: CASSFSPTRQGGGQTQYF
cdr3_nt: TGTGCCAGCAGCTTTAGCCCCACCAGACAGGGGGGAGGACAGACCCAGTACTTC

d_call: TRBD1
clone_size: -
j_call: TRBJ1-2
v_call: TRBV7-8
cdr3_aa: CASSPGGTGWGYGYTF
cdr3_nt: TGTGCCAGCAGCCCAGGGGGGACAGGTTGGGGCTATGGCTACACCTTC

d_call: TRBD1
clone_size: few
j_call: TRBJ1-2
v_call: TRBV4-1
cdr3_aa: CASSQPGKGADYGYTF
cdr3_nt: TGCGCCAGCAGCCAACCCGGAAAGGGGGCAGACTATGGCTACACCTTC

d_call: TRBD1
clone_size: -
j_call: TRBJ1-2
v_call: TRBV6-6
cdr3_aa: CASSDRGRNYGYTF
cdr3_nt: TGTGCCAGCAGCGACAGGGGGAGGAACTATGGCTACACCTTC

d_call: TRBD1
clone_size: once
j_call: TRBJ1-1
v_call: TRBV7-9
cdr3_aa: CASSLRTGGEAFF
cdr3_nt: TGTGCCAGCAGCTTAAGGACAGGGGGCGAAGCTTTCTTT